These 6 T cell receptor beta chains share one sample of origin, sequenced in a study of blood T cell repertoires in COVID-19. Clones were sequenced by immunoSEQ multiplex PCR, and TCRdb holds only the in-frame ones, with some missing. This sample has around 250,000 clones, with around nine tenths found just once. Sequenced material: peripheral blood. These receptors were collected from a man aged 35 to 55 with active or convalescent COVID-19.

The CDR3 loop reads CASSLGAGEQYF. CDR3 DNA sequence: TGCGCCAGCAGCTTGGGTGCCGGTGAGCAGTACTTC. The rearrangement uses TRBV5-1 and TRBJ2-7, with D uncertain. Germline CDR1 reads SGHRS; CDR2 reads YFSETQ. Trimming left V 0 bases short and J 7 bases short, with 8 bases between. This CDR3 is built from 12 residues.

J is TRBJ2-3 and V is TRBV5-1, with TRBD1 matching 8 bases. Germline CDR1 is SGHRS and CDR2 is YFSETQ. The CDR3 runs 19 residues. The J segment lost 3 bases and the V segment lost 0 bases, leaving 15 bases of the junction unmatched. The CDR3 DNA follows: TGCGCCAGCAGCTTGGCTCCTGGGTCAGGGGGCTCGGAGACAGATACGCAGTATTTT. Translating gives CASSLAPGSGGSETDTQYF. The full variable domain, rest sourced from reference TRBV5-1 and TRBJ2-3, is KAGVTQTPRYLIKTRGQQVTLSCSPISGHRSVSWYQQTPGQGLQFLFEYFSETQRNKGNFPGRFSGRQFSNSRSEMNVSTLELGDSALYLCASSLAPGSGGSETDTQYFGPGTRLTVL.

CDR3 sequence (DNA): TGTGCCAGCTCACTCAGGCTAGCGGGGAACACAGATACGCAGTATTTT. Its protein product is CASSLRLAGNTDTQYF. J is TRBJ2-3 and V is TRBV18, with 9 bases lining up with TRBD2. Germline CDR1 is KGHSH and CDR2 is LQKENI. After removal of 4 bases from V and 2 bases from J, the junction contained 7 bases not matched to a gene. There are 16 residues in the CDR3.

This chain connects TRBV30 to TRBJ1-5; D unresolved. CDR1 GTSNPN and CDR2 SVGIG come from the germline V gene (reference sequence). The CDR3 runs to 14 residues. The germline V and J ends were trimmed by 2 bases and 5 bases, with 13 bases remaining between them. CDR3 residues: CAWSYTRRDQPQHF. Written as DNA, the CDR3 is TGTGCCTGGAGTTATACGCGGCGCGATCAGCCCCAGCATTTT.

This clone was counted a few times. The chain joins TRBV3-1 (or the pseudogene TRBV3-2) to TRBJ2-7, with D possibly matching TRBD2 (6 bases). Per the germline V gene, CDR1 is LGHDT and CDR2 is YNNKEL (reference sequence). The CDR3 sequence is 14 residues long. V lost 1 base to trimming and J lost 3 bases, with 10 bases between them. In nucleotides, the CDR3 is TGTGCCAGCAGCCAAGCGGGGGACTTCTACGAGCAGTACTTC. Translating it yields CASSQAGDFYEQYF.

The V and J genes are TRBV5-1 and TRBJ2-1; no clear D gene. The CDR3 spans 13 residues. V lost 2 bases and J lost 8, with 11 bases in between. Germline V lookup: CDR1 SGHRS, CDR2 YFSETQ. CDR3 residues: CASSFDWFDEQFF. The DNA of the CDR3 is TGCGCCAGCAGCTTTGACTGGTTCGATGAGCAGTTCTTC.